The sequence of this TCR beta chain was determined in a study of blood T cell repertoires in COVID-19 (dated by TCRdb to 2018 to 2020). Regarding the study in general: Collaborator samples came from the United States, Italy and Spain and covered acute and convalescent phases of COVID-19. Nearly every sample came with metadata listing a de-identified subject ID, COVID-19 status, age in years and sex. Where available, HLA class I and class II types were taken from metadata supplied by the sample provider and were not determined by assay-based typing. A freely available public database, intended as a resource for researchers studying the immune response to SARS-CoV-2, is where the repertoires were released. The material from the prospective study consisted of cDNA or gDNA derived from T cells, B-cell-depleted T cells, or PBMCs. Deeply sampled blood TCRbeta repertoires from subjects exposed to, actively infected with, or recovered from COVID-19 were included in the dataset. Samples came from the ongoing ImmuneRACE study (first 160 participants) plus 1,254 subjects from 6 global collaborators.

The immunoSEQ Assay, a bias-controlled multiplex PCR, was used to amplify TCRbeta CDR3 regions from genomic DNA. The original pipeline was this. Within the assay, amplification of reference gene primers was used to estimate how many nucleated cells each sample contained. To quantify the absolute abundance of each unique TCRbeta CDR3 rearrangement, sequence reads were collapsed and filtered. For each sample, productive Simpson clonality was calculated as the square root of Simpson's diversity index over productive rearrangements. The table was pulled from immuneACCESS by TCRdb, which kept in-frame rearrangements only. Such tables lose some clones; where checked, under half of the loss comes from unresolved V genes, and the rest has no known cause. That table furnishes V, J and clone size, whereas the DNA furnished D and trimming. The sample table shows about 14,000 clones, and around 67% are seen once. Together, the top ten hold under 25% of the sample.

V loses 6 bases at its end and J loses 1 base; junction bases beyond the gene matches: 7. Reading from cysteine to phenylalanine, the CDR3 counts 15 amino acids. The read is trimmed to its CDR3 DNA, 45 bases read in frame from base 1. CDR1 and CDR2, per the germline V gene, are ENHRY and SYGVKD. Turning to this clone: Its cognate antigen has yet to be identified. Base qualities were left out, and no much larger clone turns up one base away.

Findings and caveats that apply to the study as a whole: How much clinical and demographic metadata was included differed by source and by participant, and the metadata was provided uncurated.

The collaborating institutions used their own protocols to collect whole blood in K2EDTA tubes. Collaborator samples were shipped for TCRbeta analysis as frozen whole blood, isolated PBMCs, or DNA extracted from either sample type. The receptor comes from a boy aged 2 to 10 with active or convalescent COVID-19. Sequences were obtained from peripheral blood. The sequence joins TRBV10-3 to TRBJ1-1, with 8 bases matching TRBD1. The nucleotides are TGTGCCATCAGCACCCCGACAGGGGCGAACACTGAAGCTTTCTTT. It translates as CAISTPTGANTEAFF.